The entry that follows covers one TCR beta chain sequence. This sample was included in a study of blood T cell repertoires in COVID-19. For the study at large: The United States, Italy and Spain were the sources of the acute and convalescent COVID-19 samples. The analysed material was cDNA or gDNA that came from T cells, B-cell-depleted T cells, or PBMCs.

As processed by the authors: How many nucleated cells were present was estimated from reference gene primer amplification. Repertoires were generated with immunoSEQ multiplex PCR, while TCRdb's copy carries only in-frame clones and drops some. V, J and clone size were drawn from that table, and D and trimming were deduced from the DNA. The sample includes approximately 200,000 clones, almost 90% of them seen just once. The TCR was taken from a man aged 18 to 30 with active or convalescent COVID-19. The source material was peripheral blood.

CDR3 coding DNA: TGTGCCAGCAGCAGACTTAGCGATTCGGCTTTCTTT. It yields the protein CASSRLSDSAFF. The chain is built from TRBV2 and TRBJ1-1; D ambiguous. Trimming stripped 6 bases from V and 11 bases from J, with 16 bases between. CDR1 and CDR2 from the germline V gene are SNHLY and FYNNEI. The CDR3 is 12 amino acids.